This TCR beta chain was identified in a study of CD8+ T cells in alopecia areata. Findings and limits, study-wide: Higher clonality and more expanded CD8+ clones appeared in lesional than normal scalp.

The junction had 2 bases not matched to a gene; V was cut back by 5 bases and J by 4 bases. From germline, CDR1 is GTSNPN and CDR2 SVGIG (reference sequence). The CDR3 sequence is 13 residues long. Reverse transcription of extracted RNA yielded cDNA, which provided the sequencing template. Here immunoSEQ multiplex PCR was the method, and the copy in TCRdb shows in-frame clones only, minus some. This table holds 120,000 or so clones, about 51% found once. Notes on this clone: Its antigen is still unknown.

Sequencing used NKG2D-low CD8+ T cells sorted from blood. J is TRBJ1-2 and V is TRBV30; TRBD1 matches 12 bases. This TCR derives from a human donor with alopecia areata. CDR3 nucleotide sequence: TGTGCCTGGGGGGACAGGGGGCTCTATGGCTACACCTTC. Translation: CAWGDRGLYGYTF.